This note documents a single T cell receptor beta chain sequence. Its target is unknown. Combined were second doses at about 4 or about 12 weeks. These data belong to a study of T cell responses to AZD1222 COVID-19 vaccine. Data came from immunoSEQ multiplex PCR; TCRdb stores just in-frame clones and leaves some out. The sample yields approximately 96,000 clones, around nine tenths seen once. This CDR3 contains 18 residues. Germline V gene sequence: CDR1 SGHTA, CDR2 FQGNSA. With V trimmed by 3 bases and J by 5 bases, 10 bases remained unmatched. The study, taken as a whole, reports: Reports indicate that nearly half of spike-specific TCRs are directed at unmutated variant regions.

This TCR derives from an adult who received the AZD1222 COVID-19 vaccine. This specimen was peripheral blood, taken 28 days after the second AZD1222 dose. J is TRBJ2-1 and V is TRBV7-2, with 13 nucleotides matching TRBD2. The CDR3 spells CASSFFGTSGIFHNEQFF. The CDR3 nucleotides read TGTGCCAGCAGCTTCTTTGGGACTAGCGGGATTTTCCACAATGAGCAGTTCTTC.